This record concerns one TCR beta chain sequence. This clone's antigen is unknown. There are no base qualities to consult, and no much larger clone falls within one base. There are 17 amino acids in the CDR3, from cysteine to phenylalanine inclusive. Of all the DNA, just the CDR3 is kept, 51 bases in frame from base 1. The germline V gene provides CDR1 MRHNA and CDR2 SNTAGT. A distance of 18 bases separates the germline ends of V and J, which lose 3 bases and 3 bases respectively. The data are from a study of blood T cell repertoires in COVID-19 (dated by TCRdb to about 2020). Background on the whole study: Samples from collaborators originated in the United States, Italy and Spain and spanned both the acute and convalescent phases of COVID-19. The material from the prospective study consisted of cDNA or gDNA derived from T cells, B-cell-depleted T cells, or PBMCs. Nearly every sample came with metadata listing a de-identified subject ID, COVID-19 status, age in years and sex. Where HLA class I and class II types were available, the types were taken from metadata supplied by the sample provider, not from assay-based typing. The samples were drawn from two sources: the first 160 participants of the ongoing ImmuneRACE study, and fewer than 1,500 subjects contributed by 6 global collaborators. The repertoires were released in a freely available public database intended as a resource for research on the immune response to SARS-CoV-2. The dataset comprised deeply sampled blood TCRbeta repertoires from subjects exposed to, actively infected with, or recovered from COVID-19.

TCRbeta CDR3 regions were amplified from genomic DNA using the immunoSEQ Assay, a bias-controlled multiplex PCR. The paper's processing steps were these. The number of nucleated cells in each sample was estimated by amplification of reference gene primers within the assay. To quantify the absolute abundance of each unique TCRbeta CDR3 rearrangement, sequence reads were collapsed and filtered. For each sample, productive Simpson clonality was calculated by taking the square root of Simpson's diversity index across productive rearrangements. Not all clones reach the TCRdb copy of this immuneACCESS table, which keeps in-frame sequences only. Checked studies attribute under half of the gap to unresolved V genes and leave the rest unexplained. The DNA was the basis for D and trimming; V, J and clone size are from that table. Across this sample there are 350,000 to 550,000 clones, with roughly 90% seen only once. In total, the top ten clones hold approximately 4.3% of the sample.

What the research found in general, with its limitations: Clinical and demographic metadata were provided uncurated, with the amount varying by source and participant.

The collaborating institutions used their own protocols to collect whole blood in K2EDTA tubes. For TCRbeta analysis, collaborator samples were shipped as frozen whole blood, as isolated PBMCs, or as DNA extracted from either sample type. The sequence is built from TRBV6-4 and TRBJ2-1; the D gene is perhaps TRBD1, from 6 matching bases. This receptor was obtained from a woman aged 30 to 39 with acute or convalescent COVID-19. The sequencing sample was made of peripheral blood. The nucleotide sequence is TGTGCCAGCAGTGAGGACTGGGGGCCCGGGGTCTACAATGAGCAGTTCTTC. This codes for CASSEDWGPGVYNEQFF.